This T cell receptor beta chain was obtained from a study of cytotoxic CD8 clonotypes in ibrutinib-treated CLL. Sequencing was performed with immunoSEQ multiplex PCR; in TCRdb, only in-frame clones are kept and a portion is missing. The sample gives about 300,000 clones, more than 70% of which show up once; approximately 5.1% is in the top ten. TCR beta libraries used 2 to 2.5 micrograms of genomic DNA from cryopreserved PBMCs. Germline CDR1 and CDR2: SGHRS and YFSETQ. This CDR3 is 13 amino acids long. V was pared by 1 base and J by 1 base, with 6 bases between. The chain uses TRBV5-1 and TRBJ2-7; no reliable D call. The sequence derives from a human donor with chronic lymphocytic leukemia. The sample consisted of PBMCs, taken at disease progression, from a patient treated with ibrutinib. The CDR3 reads CASSLLVSYEQYF. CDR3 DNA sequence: TGCGCCAGCAGCTTGCTTGTATCCTACGAGCAGTACTTC.